This T cell receptor (beta chain) was recorded in a study of graft-versus-host responses after intestinal transplantation. As for the study in general: Anti-thymocyte globulin induction was given to all recipients, followed by tacrolimus and steroids for approximately three years. Study results and limitations: Levels of circulating GvH clones at their peak were associated with early post-transplant HvG declines. Some patients had graft-donor T cell macrochimerism. In their allografts, the ratios of graft-versus-host to host-versus-graft T cell clones were high.

Comments on this clone: The antigen remains unidentified.

The V and J ends lost 0 bases and 8 bases respectively, with 17 bases between them. This CDR3 has 16 amino acids. CDR1 and CDR2 from the germline V gene are MGHRA and YSYEKL. The table came from immunoSEQ multiplex PCR; TCRdb's copy has only in-frame clones and leaves some out. The repertoire includes 77,000 or so clones, approximately 92% of them detected once, and roughly 0.72% sits in the top ten. The chain combines TRBV4-1 with TRBJ2-1; unclear D gene. Sequenced material: PBMCs, taken 98 days after intestinal transplantation. The receptor's source is a human patient who received an intestinal transplant, so some T cells may come from the graft donor. The CDR3: CASSQEVGWSGYEQFF. CDR3 bases: TGCGCCAGCAGCCAAGAGGTGGGTTGGTCGGGTTATGAGCAGTTCTTC.